This T cell receptor beta chain was sequenced during a study of T-cell reconstitution after alpha-beta-depleted transplantation in children. Points from the study as a whole: The main origin of T-cell counts and diversity one year after transplant was newly produced T cells. Surviving recipient cells, namely T cells and thymic progenitors, were the source of high day-60 TCRbeta diversity in some patients. Alpha-beta T cells about two months after transplant reportedly derived from several hundred expanded graft clones.

Of note for this clonotype: Its antigen remains unknown.

Preparation of the TCRbeta library used unique molecular identifiers. TCRdb passed the PCR reads through MiXCR, listing each CDR3 protein once. Among fewer than 700,000 distinct CDR3 sequences listed, more than 20% were seen once. This clonotype was sampled from a boy under two years old who had a stem cell transplant for acute myeloid leukemia, so the T cells may come from the graft donor. Sequencing used PBMCs, mostly from graft donor cells, obtained 360 days after TCRalphabeta/CD19-depleted stem cell transplant.

The CDR3 loop reads CASSLRQGSGNTIYF. CDR3 DNA: TGTGCCAGCAGCTTACGACAGGGCTCTGGAAACACCATATATTTT. The gene calls are TRBV11-2 and TRBJ1-3; 7 bases agree with TRBD1. Germline CDR1 is SGHAT and CDR2 is FQNNGV. V was pared by 2 bases and J by 0 bases, with 1 base of the junction left unmatched. The CDR3 loop spans 15 amino acids. The complete variable domain, with remaining parts taken from reference TRBV11-2 and TRBJ1-3, reads EAGVAQSPRYKIIEKRQSVAFWCNPISGHATLYWYQQILGQGPKLLIQFQNNGVVDDSQLPKDRFSAERLKGVDSTLKIQPAKLEDSAVYLCASSLRQGSGNTIYFGEGSWLTVV.